The next 12 T cell receptor beta chains were all read from a single sample in a study of neurological immune-mediated disorders (dated by TCRdb to between 2018 and 2020). Library preparation used 5' RACE. Sequencing took place on an Illumina HiSeq 2500. The raw public data were reprocessed by TCRdb itself: fastp quality trimming at Q25, MiXCR clonotype calling, in-frame beta chains only. Each entry merges the rows of one CDR3 protein and shows their most common DNA and genes. Here the sample has 30,000 or so distinct CDR3 sequences; around 12% occur a single time. The top ten constitute 7.8% of the sample. Sequencing was carried out using PBMCs. These receptors all come from a man aged 55 to 70 in good health.

Only a few counts were recorded for this clonotype. The rearrangement joins TRBV4-3 to TRBJ2-3; D unresolved. Germline lookup yields CDR1 LGHNA and CDR2 YSLEER. This CDR3 region has 15 residues. Trimming took 3 bases from V and 7 from J, leaving 17 bases between them. CDR3 in DNA: TGCGCCAGCAGCCAGGAGTTCTCGGGCACCTATACGCAGTATTTT. It encodes CASSQEFSGTYTQYF.

Judged by abundance, this clonotype is medium-sized. This chain links TRBV6-2 or TRBV6-3 with TRBJ2-6; no reliable D call. The CDR3 is 14 residues long. Germline loops: CDR1 MNHEY, CDR2 SVGEGT. V was pared by 5 bases and J by 2 bases, with 7 bases between. The CDR3 loop is CASSIAPGANVLTF. The CDR3 DNA reads as TGTGCCAGCAGTATCGCTCCTGGGGCCAACGTCCTGACTTTC.

This clonotype was recorded many times. This chain links TRBV7-8 with TRBJ1-4; 7 bases line up with TRBD1. The J segment lost 7 bases and the V segment lost 4 bases, leaving 9 bases of the junction unmatched. Germline V CDR1 and CDR2: SGHVS, FQNEAQ. This CDR3 region has 15 residues. This chain's CDR3 is CASSSGRGRGEKLFF. The CDR3 DNA is TGTGCCAGCAGCTCAGGGAGGGGGCGCGGTGAAAAACTGTTTTTT.

Ten or more counts support this clonotype. The chain employs TRBV12-3 or TRBV12-4 and TRBJ1-1, with TRBD1 identical over 7 bases. V lost 7 bases, J lost 5 bases, and 10 bases stayed unmatched. The CDR3 consists of 14 residues. CDR3 nucleotide sequence: TGTGCCAGCACCCAGACAGGGAGGGATACTGAAGCTTTCTTT. Encoded protein: CASTQTGRDTEAFF.

This clonotype was recorded many times. The chain combines TRBV5-6 with TRBJ2-1; 9 positions match TRBD2. This CDR3 region has 17 residues. The germline V gene has CDR1 SGHDT and CDR2 YYEEEE. After removal of 4 bases from V and 3 bases from J, the junction contained 11 bases not matched to a gene. The CDR3 here is CASSLISGRLVYNEQFF. The CDR3 nucleotides read TGTGCCAGCAGCCTAATTAGCGGGAGACTCGTCTACAATGAGCAGTTCTTC.

This clonotype was counted at least ten times. The chain employs TRBV12-3 or TRBV12-4 and TRBJ1-6; D not certain. The CDR3 loop spans 13 amino acids. The V end was cut by 6 bases, the J end by 10 bases, with 13 bases between. CDR3 nucleotide sequence: TGTGCCAGCAGCCTCTTCGCGGAGTCACCCCTCCACTTT. Translation gives CASSLFAESPLHF.

This clonotype showed up many times. The chain recombines TRBV12-3 or TRBV12-4 with TRBJ1-3; TRBD1 aligns across 9 bases. V lost 6 bases to trimming and J lost 3 bases; unmatched junction nucleotides: 6. This CDR3 comprises 15 residues. The CDR3 protein is CASRPTGGIGNTIYF. Here the CDR3 DNA reads TGTGCCAGCAGACCTACAGGGGGCATTGGAAACACCATATATTTT.

This clonotype was detected ten times or more. The genes are TRBV20-1 and TRBJ1-1, with 11 bases matching TRBD1. V was clipped by 6 bases and J by 1 base; unmatched bases: 7. In germline, CDR1 is DFQATT, CDR2 SNEGSKA (reference sequence). The CDR3 contains 15 residues. The CDR3 is CSATGTGGWNTEAFF. CDR3 bases: TGCAGTGCCACAGGGACAGGGGGATGGAACACTGAAGCTTTCTTT.

This clonotype is labeled as medium-sized. This chain joins TRBV5-1 and TRBJ1-1, with 9 positions matching TRBD1. The V gene's germline CDR1 is SGHRS and CDR2 YFSETQ. With V trimmed by 4 bases and J by 9 bases, 7 bases remained unmatched. This CDR3 spans 13 amino acids. The CDR3 DNA reads as TGCGCCAGCAGCCCCGACAGGGGGGCACAAGCTTTCTTT. Translated, it gives CASSPDRGAQAFF.

In its sample, this clonotype was seen many times. The V gene is TRBV5-1, the J gene TRBJ2-5, with 8 positions matching TRBD1. This CDR3 region has 16 residues. Germline CDR1 reads SGHRS; CDR2 reads YFSETQ. The V gene end was trimmed by 3 bases and the J gene end by 4 bases; junction bases not matched to a gene: 11. In DNA, the CDR3 is TGCGCCAGCAGCTCGTGGACAGGGATGGGAGCAGAGACCCAGTACTTC. Protein sequence: CASSSWTGMGAETQYF.

The J gene is TRBJ2-1, the V gene TRBV11-2; TRBD2 matches 15 bases. Germline CDR1 SGHAT, CDR2 FQNNGV. V lost 5 bases, J lost 7 bases, and 18 bases stayed unmatched. The length of the CDR3 is 20 residues. CDR3 amino acids: CASSQNLGWTSGRARNEQFF. CDR3 in DNA: TGTGCCAGCAGCCAGAACTTAGGATGGACTAGCGGGAGGGCTAGAAATGAGCAGTTCTTC. The full variable domain, in which reference TRBV11-2 and TRBJ2-1 provide the parts outside the CDR3, is EAGVAQSPRYKIIEKRQSVAFWCNPISGHATLYWYQQILGQGPKLLIQFQNNGVVDDSQLPKDRFSAERLKGVDSTLKIQPAKLEDSAVYLCASSQNLGWTSGRARNEQFFGPGTRLTVL.

The chain has TRBV7-9 and TRBJ1-1; D might be TRBD1 (6 bases). CDR3 size: 14 residues. The germline V gene has CDR1 SEHNR and CDR2 FQNEAQ (reference sequence). Trimming pared 5 bases from V and 8 bases from J, leaving 18 bases between. The CDR3 nucleotides are TGTGCCAGCAGCCAAACCAATAGAGGGACAGAAGCTTTCTTT. Its protein product is CASSQTNRGTEAFF.